The 8 T cell receptor beta chains presented below share a single source sample, sequenced in a study of shared clonotypes between healthy human individuals. The repertoire was sequenced with immunoSEQ multiplex PCR; TCRdb's copy has only in-frame clones and lacks some. The data show about 600,000 clones, 97% seen once. The sequenced sample was naive CD4+ T cells sorted from blood. Noted subset: CD45RA+ positively selected. These receptors all stem from a woman aged 30 to 39 in good health.

The genes are TRBV18 and TRBJ2-1, with D possibly matching TRBD2 (6 bases). Germline V CDR1 and CDR2: KGHSH, LQKENI. The CDR3 loop spans 17 amino acids. Trimming shortened V by 8 bases and J by 2 bases, and 22 bases separated the two germline ends. The CDR3 nucleotides are TGTGCCAGCGCGCCGCGCCCCGGGAGTCAGACCTACAATGAGCAGTTCTTC. Translated: CASAPRPGSQTYNEQFF.

This chain joins TRBV14 and TRBJ1-5, with 10 positions matching TRBD1. CDR3 length equals 15 residues. V lost 6 bases, J lost 4 bases, and 6 bases stayed unmatched. Germline V lookup: CDR1 SGHDN, CDR2 FVKESK. DNA of the CDR3: TGTGCCAGCAGGGAACGACAGGGGGCGAATCAGCCCCAGCATTTT. It specifies CASRERQGANQPQHF.

This chain joins TRBV6-6 and TRBJ1-1; D uncertain. Trimming took off 6 bases at V and 3 bases at J, with 11 bases between the two ends. CDR3 length equals 13 residues. CDR1 is MNHNY, CDR2 SVGAGI, per germline (reference sequence). The CDR3 loop reads CASSFDTDTEAFF. In nucleotides, the CDR3 is TGTGCCAGCAGCTTTGACACCGACACTGAAGCTTTCTTT.

The chain links TRBV6-5 to TRBJ1-2, with a weak D call TRBD1 (6 bases). The CDR3 length is 16 residues. The V and J ends lost 0 bases and 8 bases respectively, with 19 bases between them. Germline CDR1 MNHEY, CDR2 SVGAGI. The CDR3 nucleotides are TGTGCCAGCAGTTACTCTCTAACTTGGGGGGCTTTCGGCTACACCTTC. As protein: CASSYSLTWGAFGYTF.

The chain links TRBV28 to TRBJ2-5, with TRBD2 matching 11 bases. CDR3 size: 16 residues. J was trimmed by 7 bases and V by 4 bases; bases with no gene match: 11. Germline values: CDR1 MDHEN, CDR2 SYDVKM. CDR3 protein: CASSSGTSGFLGTQYF. The CDR3 region has the DNA TGTGCCAGCAGTTCCGGGACTAGCGGCTTTTTAGGGACCCAGTACTTC.

V is TRBV6-1 and J is TRBJ2-7; D may be TRBD1 (5 bases). The CDR3 contains 13 residues. In germline, CDR1 is MNHNS, CDR2 SASEGT. The ends were cut back, 6 bases at V and 1 base at J, with 10 bases in the middle. As DNA, the CDR3 is TGTGCCAGCAGGGACACGCCATCCTACGAGCAGTACTTC. Translation: CASRDTPSYEQYF.

The chain has TRBV19 and TRBJ2-7, with 9 positions matching TRBD2. The germline V gene encodes CDR1 LNHDA and CDR2 SQIVND (reference sequence). CDR3 length equals 17 residues. V shed 1 base and J 5 bases; nucleotides not matched to a gene: 12. This chain's CDR3 is CASSIAPPREGIHEQYF. CDR3 in DNA: TGTGCCAGTAGTATAGCCCCCCCGCGGGAGGGCATTCACGAGCAGTACTTC. Based on the CDR3 plus reference TRBV19 and TRBJ2-7, the full variable domain is DGGITQSPKYLFRKEGQNVTLSCEQNLNHDAMYWYRQDPGQGLRLIYYSQIVNDFQKGDIAEGYSVSREKKESFPLTVTSAQKNPTAFYLCASSIAPPREGIHEQYFGPGTRLTVT.

The rearrangement uses TRBV7-8 and TRBJ2-7; D ambiguous. This CDR3 spans 15 amino acids. Trimming removed 5 bases from V and 0 bases from J, with 14 bases in between. Germline V gene lookup returns CDR1 SGHVS and CDR2 FQNEAQ. CDR3 region: CASSPRPSLSYEQYF. In DNA, the CDR3 is TGTGCCAGCAGCCCCCGACCGTCCCTCTCCTACGAGCAGTACTTC.